These 8 T cell receptor beta chains originate from one sample sequenced in a study of blood T cell repertoires in COVID-19 (TCRdb year 2020). Library creation used the immunoSEQ multiplex PCR assay. Held by TCRdb, this immuneACCESS table contains in-frame sequences only and omits some clones. Under half of the omission traces to an unresolved V gene where checked; the cause of the rest is unknown. Counted in this sample were 390,000 or so clones; roughly four fifths of them appeared once. The top ten clonotypes cover over 4.5% of the sample. The source material was PBMCs or T cells enriched from blood (not recorded which). These receptors were obtained from a woman aged 45-65 years who had recovered from COVID-19.

The chain employs TRBV4-1 and TRBJ2-2; possibly TRBD1 for D (5 bases). The ends were cut back, 0 bases at V and 2 bases at J, with 10 bases in the middle. The CDR3 length is 16 residues. Per the germline V gene, CDR1 is MGHRA and CDR2 is YSYEKL. The CDR3, as DNA: TGCGCCAGCAGCCAAGATTCAGGGATTAACACCGGGGAGCTGTTTTTT. As protein: CASSQDSGINTGELFF.

The sample holds a few counts of this clone. This chain uses TRBV27 with TRBJ1-5; 9 bases align to TRBD1. The CDR3 covers 16 residues. V was pared by 5 bases and J by 3 bases, with 8 bases of the junction left unmatched. Looked up from germline, CDR1 is MNHEY and CDR2 is SMNVEV (reference sequence). The CDR3 coding sequence is TGTGCCAGCAGTCATATCGGGACAGGGATCAATCAGCCCCAGCATTTT. Translation: CASSHIGTGINQPQHF.

This chain uses TRBV6-5 with TRBJ1-5; possibly TRBD1 for D (5 bases). This CDR3 comprises 14 residues. The V and J ends lost 7 bases and 7 bases respectively, with 17 bases between them. Germline loops: CDR1 MNHEY, CDR2 SVGAGI. CDR3 residues: CASTYWGENQPQHF. CDR3 in DNA: TGTGCCAGCACCTACTGGGGGGAAAACCAGCCCCAGCATTTT.

This sequence joins TRBV29-1 and TRBJ2-3, with 7 bases identical to TRBD1. The CDR3 has 15 residues. V lost 2 bases to trimming and J lost 0 bases; unmatched junction nucleotides: 5. CDR1 and CDR2 (germline): SQVTM, ANQGSEA. CDR3 residues: CSVEHGTASTDTQYF. As DNA, the CDR3 is TGCAGCGTTGAACATGGGACAGCTAGCACAGATACGCAGTATTTT.

This chain uses TRBV7-6 with TRBJ1-3, with 8 bases matching TRBD1. Looked up from germline, CDR1 is SGHVS and CDR2 is FNYEAQ. J lost 2 bases, V lost 1 base, and 10 bases had no gene match. The CDR3 runs to 18 residues. CDR3 DNA sequence: TGTGCCAGCAGCTTAGAGATCCAGGGGGCGCGGGCTGGAAACACCATATATTTT. Its protein product is CASSLEIQGARAGNTIYF.

The chain uses TRBV7-9 and TRBJ1-2, with 8 bases matching TRBD1. CDR3 length: 14 amino acids. From germline, CDR1 is SEHNR and CDR2 FQNEAQ (reference sequence). With V trimmed by 6 bases and J by 8 bases, 11 bases remained unmatched. CDR3 in amino acids: CASSRGQGVWGYTF. The CDR3 nucleotides are TGTGCCAGCAGTAGAGGACAGGGTGTATGGGGCTACACCTTC.

The rearrangement uses TRBV7-3 and TRBJ2-3, with 8 positions matching TRBD2. CDR1 is SGHTA and CDR2 is FQGTGA in the germline V gene. The CDR3 extends over 15 amino acids. V lost 2 bases to trimming and J lost 6 bases; unmatched junction nucleotides: 7. CDR3 region: CASSLGGGPSDTQYF. The CDR3 DNA reads as TGTGCCAGCAGCTTAGGCGGGGGGCCATCGGATACGCAGTATTTT.

The chain combines TRBV7-8 with TRBJ1-5; TRBD1 matches at 9 bases. Germline trimming cut 4 bases from V and 4 bases from J; bases unmatched to any gene: 8. CDR1 and CDR2 (germline): SGHVS, FQNEAQ. This CDR3 has 16 residues. In nucleotides, the CDR3 is TGTGCCAGCAGCTCAACCGGGACAGGGAGAAATCAGCCCCAGCATTTT. Translated: CASSSTGTGRNQPQHF. Filled out from reference TRBV7-8 and TRBJ1-5, the complete variable domain reads GAGVSQSPRYKVAKRGQDVALRCDPISGHVSLFWYQQALGQGPEFLTYFQNEAQLDKSGLPSDRFFAERPEGSVSTLKIQRTQQEDSAVYLCASSSTGTGRNQPQHFGDGTRLSIL.